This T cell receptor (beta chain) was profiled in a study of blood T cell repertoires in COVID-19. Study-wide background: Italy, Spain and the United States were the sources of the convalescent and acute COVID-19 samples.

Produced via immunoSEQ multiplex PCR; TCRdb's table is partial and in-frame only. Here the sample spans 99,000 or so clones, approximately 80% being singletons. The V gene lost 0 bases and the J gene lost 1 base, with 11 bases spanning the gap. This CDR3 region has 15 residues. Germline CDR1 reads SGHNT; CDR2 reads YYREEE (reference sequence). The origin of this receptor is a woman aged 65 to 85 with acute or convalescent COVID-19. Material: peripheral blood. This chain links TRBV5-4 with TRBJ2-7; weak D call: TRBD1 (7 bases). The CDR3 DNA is TGTGCCAGCAGCTTGGATGCAGGGGGGTCCTACGAGCAGTACTTC. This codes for CASSLDAGGSYEQYF.